This entry lists 7 T cell receptor beta chains sequenced from one sample in a study of cytomegalovirus exposure and HLA in healthy donors (dated by TCRdb to the late 2010s). Library generation was performed with the immunoSEQ multiplex PCR assay. A mixture of 60 forward primers for TCR Vbeta segments and 13 reverse primers for TCR Jbeta segments was used in the multiplex PCR. TCRdb obtained this table from immuneACCESS and retained in-frame rearrangements with V and J assigned. These tables miss some clones; where compared with another copy, unresolved V genes account for less than half of the shortfall, and the remainder is unexplained. For this sample there are some 210,000 clones; approximately 80% appear just once. Clones ranked in the top ten supply roughly 10% of the sample. The sequencing sample was made of PBMCs. These TCRs come from a woman between 45 and 60 years old in good health and CMV-seropositive.

The chain employs TRBV7-2 and TRBJ2-1, with D possibly being TRBD2 (6 bases). CDR1 SGHTA and CDR2 FQGNSA come from the germline V gene. This CDR3 spans 17 amino acids. Trimming removed 1 base from V and 8 bases from J, with 21 bases in between. The CDR3 bases are TGTGCCAGCAGCTTAGGACAGCGTGCGGGGTATGGGTATGAGCAGTTCTTC. Translation gives CASSLGQRAGYGYEQFF.

V usage is TRBV6-5 and J usage is TRBJ2-7; 11 bases map to TRBD2. CDR1 is MNHEY and CDR2 is SVGAGI in the germline V gene. CDR3 length: 15 amino acids. J lost 2 bases, V lost 6 bases, and 6 bases had no gene match. The CDR3 loop is CASSSTSGGPYEQYF. CDR3 nucleotides: TGTGCCAGCAGCTCAACTAGCGGGGGACCCTACGAGCAGTACTTC.

The rearrangement uses TRBV11-2 and TRBJ1-6; TRBD1 matches at 9 bases. The CDR3 has 17 residues. Trimming took 5 bases from V and 10 from J; bases not matched to a gene: 15. Germline CDR1 is SGHAT and CDR2 is FQNNGV. The CDR3 DNA follows: TGTGCCAGCAGCGGAGGAAGTCCCGGGACAGGGCAATCACCCCTCCACTTT. Protein product: CASSGGSPGTGQSPLHF.

This clone was seen only a few times. CDR3 DNA: TGTGCCAGCTCGGACAGGGGAAATGAAAAACTGTTTTTT. It specifies CASSDRGNEKLFF. The V and J genes are TRBV6-6 and TRBJ1-4; 9 bases are a match to TRBD1. The CDR3 runs to 13 residues. J gave up 5 bases and V 8 bases, and 3 bases lay outside the gene matches. The V gene's germline CDR1 is MNHNY and CDR2 SVGAGI (reference sequence).

V is TRBV12-5 and J is TRBJ2-7, with 8 bases aligning to TRBD1. This CDR3 region has 14 residues. Trimming at V came to 5 bases and at J to 2 bases, leaving 5 bases not matched to a gene. Germline V gives CDR1 LGHNT, CDR2 FRNRAP. As DNA, the CDR3 is TGTGCTAGTGGTACCGGGACAGGAACCTACGAGCAGTACTTC. Amino acids: CASGTGTGTYEQYF.

The CDR3 region is CASSLLRVSFGEQFF. CDR3 in DNA: TGTGCCAGCAGCTTGCTCCGGGTGTCGTTCGGGGAGCAGTTCTTC. The J gene is TRBJ2-1, the V gene TRBV11-1; D gene ambiguous. V was shortened by 3 bases and J by 10 bases, with 19 bases between the two germline ends. CDR3 length: 15 residues. Germline V gene sequence: CDR1 SGHAT, CDR2 FQDESV (reference sequence).

The gene calls are TRBV30 and TRBJ1-1; weak D call: TRBD1 (5 bases). Germline loops: CDR1 GTSNPN, CDR2 SVGIG (reference sequence). With 8 bases removed from V and 1 base from J, the gap between germline ends came to 14 bases. The CDR3 consists of 13 residues. CDR3 coding DNA: TGTGCCCGAGACAGAGGAACGAACACTGAAGCTTTCTTT. It codes for CARDRGTNTEAFF.